A selection of T cell receptor beta chains follows, all from one sample in a study of blood T cell repertoires in COVID-19. Repertoires were generated with immunoSEQ multiplex PCR, while TCRdb's copy carries only in-frame clones and drops some. The sample carries roughly 340,000 clones, under 95% recorded once. Sequencing was carried out using peripheral blood. Receptors were obtained from a woman in her late teens or twenties who had recovered from COVID-19. CDR3s include the opening cysteine and the closing phenylalanine or tryptophan. A D gene is named only where the DNA matches it firmly. Only part of the rows carry a size: once, few, many, or a class if the clone is expanded.

CDR3 length,V gene,clone size,D gene,J gene,CDR3 protein,CDR3 DNA
12,TRBV19,.,.,TRBJ1-5,CASSIPGQPQHF,TGTGCCAGTAGTATTCCGGGTCAGCCCCAGCATTTT
16,TRBV5-6,.,TRBD1,TRBJ2-1,CASSLRDRTIGNEQFF,TGTGCCAGCAGCTTGCGGGACAGGACGATCGGCAATGAGCAGTTCTTC
17,TRBV24-1,.,TRBD1,TRBJ2-5,CATSDKPGQGAWETQYF,TGTGCCACCAGTGATAAACCGGGACAGGGGGCTTGGGAGACCCAGTACTTC
14,TRBV7-2,.,.,TRBJ1-2,CASSLGLANYGYTF,TGTGCCAGCAGCTTAGGTCTAGCTAACTATGGCTACACCTTC
15,TRBV19,.,TRBD1,TRBJ1-3,CASSVGTDSGNTIYF,TGTGCCAGTAGTGTCGGGACAGACTCTGGAAACACCATATATTTT
18,TRBV28,.,TRBD1,TRBJ2-2,CASFPQGAGSPNTGELFF,TGTGCCAGCTTCCCACAGGGGGCGGGGTCCCCGAACACCGGGGAGCTGTTTTTT
12,TRBV7-9,.,.,TRBJ2-1,CASSLVAAEQFF,TGTGCCAGCAGCTTAGTCGCGGCGGAGCAGTTCTTC
14,TRBV7-9,once,.,TRBJ2-5,CASSFRDSRETQYF,TGTGCCAGCAGCTTCCGGGACTCTCGAGAGACCCAGTACTTC
13,TRBV27,.,.,TRBJ2-2,CASSFTWTGELFF,TGTGCCAGCAGTTTTACATGGACCGGGGAGCTGTTTTTT
13,TRBV3-1/TRBV3-2,.,.,TRBJ1-2,CASSPGGGYGYTF,TGTGCCAGCAGCCCCGGGGGAGGGTATGGCTACACCTTC
15,TRBV3-1/TRBV3-2,.,.,TRBJ1-2,CASSLWTANNYGYTF,TGTGCCAGCAGCCTTTGGACAGCGAATAACTATGGCTACACCTTC
16,TRBV19,.,TRBD1,TRBJ1-3,CASSIVQGATGNTIYF,TGTGCCAGTAGTATAGTCCAGGGGGCCACTGGAAACACCATATATTTT
21,TRBV5-1,.,TRBD1,TRBJ1-1,CASSLWTRVGTGAAVNTEAFF,TGCGCCAGCAGCTTGTGGACGCGGGTGGGGACAGGGGCCGCTGTGAACACTGAAGCTTTCTTT
14,TRBV6-6,.,.,TRBJ1-1,CASSYDSLNTEAFF,TGTGCCAGCAGTTACGACAGTTTGAACACTGAAGCTTTCTTT
15,TRBV6-5,few,.,TRBJ1-5,CASTSLTALNQPQHF,TGTGCCAGCACCTCATTGACAGCCCTAAATCAGCCCCAGCATTTT
22,TRBV7-6,.,TRBD2,TRBJ2-3,CASSPNPPAPRLAQRSTDTQYF,TGTGCCAGCAGCCCTAACCCTCCAGCGCCAAGACTAGCGCAAAGAAGCACAGATACGCAGTATTTT
18,TRBV27,.,.,TRBJ2-1,CASRPDGWDSSSYNEQFF,TGTGCCAGCAGGCCGGACGGCTGGGACTCCAGCTCCTACAATGAGCAGTTCTTC
15,TRBV7-9,.,.,TRBJ2-6,CASSFLQVESNVLTF,TGTGCCAGCAGCTTCTTACAGGTAGAATCCAACGTCCTGACTTTC
12,TRBV27,.,TRBD1,TRBJ1-6,CASAQGAGTLHF,TGTGCCAGCGCGCAGGGGGCGGGAACCCTCCACTTT
13,TRBV6-4,.,TRBD1,TRBJ2-3,CASSTGGPDTQYF,TGTGCCAGCAGTACAGGGGGCCCAGATACGCAGTATTTT
15,TRBV30,.,TRBD1,TRBJ1-1,CAWSVRAGGNTEAFF,TGTGCCTGGAGTGTTAGGGCAGGGGGGAACACTGAAGCTTTCTTT
14,TRBV29-1,.,.,TRBJ1-4,CSVVPRAAGEKLFF,TGCAGCGTTGTCCCGCGGGCGGCTGGTGAAAAACTGTTTTTT
16,TRBV7-2,.,.,TRBJ1-2,CASSLALGPINYGYTF,TGTGCCAGCAGCTTAGCACTAGGACCGATAAACTATGGCTACACCTTC
19,TRBV28,.,.,TRBJ1-1,CASSLSPRGGGRLIAEAFF,TGTGCCAGCAGTTTATCCCCTCGGGGAGGGGGGCGTTTGATCGCTGAAGCTTTCTTT
16,TRBV7-9,.,.,TRBJ1-3,CASSHPLGGLGNTIYF,TGTGCCAGCAGCCACCCCCTCGGGGGGCTTGGAAACACCATATATTTT
15,TRBV18,.,TRBD1,TRBJ1-1,CASSPRTGGNTEAFF,TGTGCCAGCTCACCTCGGACAGGGGGAAACACTGAAGCTTTCTTT
16,TRBV19,once,.,TRBJ2-2,CASSIRQLTNTGELFF,TGTGCCAGTAGTATACGCCAACTGACGAACACCGGGGAGCTGTTTTTT
14,TRBV14,.,.,TRBJ1-1,CASSREAANTEAFF,TGTGCCAGCAGCCGCGAGGCAGCAAACACTGAAGCTTTCTTT
15,TRBV5-1,.,TRBD2,TRBJ2-5,CASSTGTSGRETQYF,TGCGCCAGCAGCACCGGGACTAGCGGGAGAGAGACCCAGTACTTC
17,TRBV3-1/TRBV3-2,.,.,TRBJ2-4,CASSPSWTILAKNIQYF,TGTGCCAGCAGCCCTTCCTGGACTATTCTAGCCAAAAACATTCAGTACTTC
14,TRBV21-1,.,.,TRBJ1-2,CASSKHGGNYGYTF,TGTGCCAGCAGCAAACACGGCGGAAACTATGGCTACACCTTC
14,TRBV6-5,.,TRBD1,TRBJ1-5,CATKGGGPFQPQHF,TGTGCCACCAAAGGGGGCGGCCCTTTTCAGCCCCAGCATTTT
13,TRBV3-1/TRBV3-2,.,.,TRBJ2-3,CAILLAGTDTQYF,TGTGCCATTCTCCTAGCAGGCACAGATACGCAGTATTTT